The 25 T cell receptor beta chains presented below share a single source sample, sequenced in a study of cytomegalovirus exposure and HLA in healthy donors. PCR primers comprised 60 Vbeta and 13 Jbeta primers. TCRdb keeps only in-frame clones here, not all; method: immunoSEQ multiplex PCR. In the table there are fewer than 70,000 clones, approximately 83% of which are singletons. The material sequenced was PBMCs. The receptors originated from a man aged 40-49 years in good health and CMV-seronegative.

This clone was seen more than once but under ten times. V usage is TRBV10-1 and J usage is TRBJ2-2, with 8 positions matching TRBD1. V shed 3 bases, J shed 4 bases, and the junction held 7 bases outside the gene matches. CDR3 length equals 16 residues. Germline V CDR1 and CDR2: WNHNN, SYGVQD (reference sequence). The CDR3 here is CASSDQTGEVTGELFF. The CDR3 DNA reads TGCGCCAGCAGTGATCAGACAGGGGAGGTCACCGGGGAGCTGTTTTTT.

Concerning this clone itself: The sample has other DNA sequences that encode this CDR3 too. The chain uses TRBV5-1 and TRBJ1-1; D is possibly TRBD1 (5 bases). Trimming left V 7 bases short and J 3 bases short, with 16 bases between. This CDR3 contains 14 residues. From germline, CDR1 is SGHRS and CDR2 YFSETQ. The CDR3 protein is CASRGDEGDTEAFF. CDR3 coding DNA: TGCGCCAGCCGGGGGGATGAAGGGGACACTGAAGCTTTCTTT. The full variable domain, in which reference TRBV5-1 and TRBJ1-1 provide the parts outside the CDR3, is KAGVTQTPRYLIKTRGQQVTLSCSPISGHRSVSWYQQTPGQGLQFLFEYFSETQRNKGNFPGRFSGRQFSNSRSEMNVSTLELGDSALYLCASRGDEGDTEAFFGQGTRLTVV.

CDR3 residues: CASSPTIQATNTGELFF. CDR3 nucleotide sequence: TGTGCCAGCAGCCCGACCATTCAGGCAACGAACACCGGGGAGCTGTTTTTT. The chain links TRBV5-4 to TRBJ2-2, with D uncertain. CDR3 length: 17 residues. Germline V gene sequence: CDR1 SGHNT, CDR2 YYREEE (reference sequence). Trimming took 4 bases from V and 0 from J, leaving 16 bases between them.

This sequence joins TRBV5-1 and TRBJ2-7; 11 nucleotides align to TRBD1. This CDR3 has 15 amino acids. Germline assignment: CDR1 SGHRS and CDR2 YFSETQ. J was trimmed by 4 bases and V by 3 bases; bases with no gene match: 6. The CDR3 is CASSSRTGGSYEQYF. As DNA, the CDR3 is TGCGCCAGCAGCTCCAGGACAGGGGGCTCTTACGAGCAGTACTTC.

This clone was seen just once. J is TRBJ2-2 and V is TRBV30; 14 bases are shared with TRBD2. V lost 0 bases to trimming and J lost 6 bases; unmatched junction nucleotides: 6. The length of the CDR3 is 17 residues. The germline V gene encodes CDR1 GTSNPN and CDR2 SVGIG (reference sequence). This chain's CDR3 is CAWSVLRLAGGPGELFF. CDR3 nucleotides: TGTGCCTGGAGTGTACTCCGACTAGCGGGGGGGCCCGGGGAGCTGTTTTTT.

The V and J genes are TRBV7-2 and TRBJ1-1; D is possibly TRBD1 (6 bases). Trimming removed 4 bases from V and 3 bases from J, with 9 bases in between. The CDR3 sequence is 13 residues long. Per germline, CDR1 SGHTA and CDR2 FQGNSA. As DNA, the CDR3 is TGTGCCAGCAGCTCTCAGGGGCACACTGAAGCTTTCTTT. Residues: CASSSQGHTEAFF.

This clone was counted only a few times. This chain connects TRBV28 to TRBJ1-1; D ambiguous. V was pared by 3 bases and J by 3 bases, with 5 bases between. Germline assignment: CDR1 MDHEN and CDR2 SYDVKM. This CDR3 has 12 amino acids. CDR3 nucleotides: TGTGCCAGCAGTTTCCGGGACACTGAAGCTTTCTTT. Translated, it gives CASSFRDTEAFF.

The chain is built from TRBV18 and TRBJ2-1, with D possibly matching TRBD1 (5 bases). V lost 3 bases to trimming and J lost 4 bases, with 13 bases between them. Per germline, CDR1 KGHSH and CDR2 LQKENI. This CDR3 is built from 15 residues. The CDR3 bases are TGTGCCAGCTCACCTCGGCAGGGTGGGTACAATGAGCAGTTCTTC. Translating it yields CASSPRQGGYNEQFF.

This clone was counted a single time. A read error may produce the germline difference seen at one junction end. Other DNA sequences in the same sample also yield this CDR3. The V gene is TRBV29-1, the J gene TRBJ1-2, with D unclear. Germline V gene lookup returns CDR1 SQVTM and CDR2 ANQGSEA. This CDR3 is built from 13 residues. The CDR3 reads CSVVSPSDGGYTF. The CDR3 DNA sequence: TGCAGTGTTGTTAGTCCCAGCGACGGCGGCTACACCTTC.

This clone has more than one count but fewer than ten. This sequence joins TRBV6-6 and TRBJ1-5; D not resolved. Germline loops: CDR1 MNHNY, CDR2 SVGAGI (reference sequence). V was shortened by 2 bases and J by 3 bases, with 8 bases between the two germline ends. The CDR3 contains 14 residues. The CDR3 DNA reads TGTGCCAGCAGTTACCTTCAGTCCAATCAGCCCCAGCATTTT. It yields the protein CASSYLQSNQPQHF.

This clone has a single count. This chain links TRBV7-8 with TRBJ1-3; TRBD1 matches at 8 bases. The CDR3 is 16 amino acids. With V trimmed by 3 bases and J by 0 bases, 4 bases remained unmatched. Germline V gene lookup returns CDR1 SGHVS and CDR2 FQNEAQ. CDR3 DNA sequence: TGTGCCAGCAGCTTGGGGACAGGACCCTCTGGAAACACCATATATTTT. As protein: CASSLGTGPSGNTIYF.

The rearrangement links TRBV9 to TRBJ2-3, with a possible D match to TRBD1 (6 bases). Looked up from germline, CDR1 is SGDLS and CDR2 is YYNGEE. V was clipped by 0 bases and J by 11 bases, with 16 bases between them. This CDR3 region has 14 residues. In nucleotides, the CDR3 is TGTGCCAGCAGCGTAGGTACGAGGAGGACAGAGCAGTATTTT. Amino acid sequence: CASSVGTRRTEQYF.

The rearrangement uses TRBV5-3 and TRBJ2-7; 12 bases fit TRBD2. TRBV5-3 is identified as an open reading frame with a role that is uncertain. The CDR3 consists of 16 residues. V shed 3 bases, J shed 0 bases, and the junction held 4 bases outside the gene matches. The DNA for the CDR3 is TGTGCCAGAAGCTGGGGACTAGCGGGCTTCTCCTACGAGCAGTACGTC. It yields the protein CARSWGLAGFSYEQYV.

This clone was observed once. The chain recombines TRBV10-3 with TRBJ1-2; no firm D call. Germline CDR1 ENHRY, CDR2 SYGVKD. V was pared by 0 bases and J by 3 bases, with 5 bases between. This CDR3 has 13 residues. Here the CDR3 reads CAISESGDYGYTF. As DNA, the CDR3 is TGTGCCATCAGTGAGTCCGGGGACTATGGCTACACCTTC.

This clone was recorded only once. The chain combines TRBV7-6 with TRBJ2-1, with TRBD2 identical over 8 bases. The germline V gene has CDR1 SGHVS and CDR2 FNYEAQ. V shed 2 bases and J 3 bases; nucleotides not matched to a gene: 6. This CDR3 is built from 16 residues. DNA for the CDR3: TGTGCCAGCAGCTTACTTGGCGGGGGGAACTACAATGAGCAGTTCTTC. It is translated as CASSLLGGGNYNEQFF.

The chain joins TRBV9 to TRBJ2-1, with TRBD2 matching over 8 bases. The V gene end was trimmed by 0 bases and the J gene end by 7 bases; junction bases not matched to a gene: 9. Germline V gene lookup returns CDR1 SGDLS and CDR2 YYNGEE. This CDR3 is built from 16 residues. The CDR3 reads CASSVAGSGVPNEQFF. The CDR3 DNA follows: TGTGCCAGCAGCGTAGCGGGTAGCGGGGTACCGAATGAGCAGTTCTTC.

The gene calls are TRBV29-1 and TRBJ1-1; weak D call: TRBD1 (5 bases). Germline assignment: CDR1 SQVTM and CDR2 ANQGSEA. The V gene lost 0 bases and the J gene lost 12 bases, with 14 bases spanning the gap. The CDR3 totals 12 residues. CDR3 sequence: CSVEEGGDVTFF. CDR3 in DNA: TGCAGCGTTGAAGAGGGGGGTGATGTGACTTTCTTT.

The chain has TRBV7-9 and TRBJ2-5; 13 nucleotides line up with TRBD2. CDR3 size: 15 residues. The junction had 3 bases not matched to a gene; V was cut back by 4 bases and J by 4 bases. Germline V CDR1 and CDR2: SEHNR, FQNEAQ (reference sequence). In DNA form, the CDR3 reads TGTGCCAGCAGCTCACGGACTAGCGGGGGAGAGACCCAGTACTTC. Amino acids: CASSSRTSGGETQYF.

This clone was observed a handful of times. The chain uses TRBV5-8 and TRBJ1-5; D is perhaps TRBD1 (5 bases). Trimming took off 4 bases at V and 7 bases at J, with 18 bases between the two ends. CDR1 is SGHTS, CDR2 YDEGEE, per germline. The CDR3 runs to 15 residues. CDR3 sequence: CASSLRQGGGQPQHF. The DNA for the CDR3 is TGTGCCAGCAGCCTACGGCAGGGCGGGGGACAGCCCCAGCATTTT.

V gene TRBV29-1 combines with J gene TRBJ2-1; D ambiguous. This CDR3 spans 14 amino acids. The germline CDR1 and CDR2 sequences are SQVTM and ANQGSEA. Between the trimmed V and J ends, which lost 4 bases and 0 bases, there was a span of 10 bases. This CDR3 is CSVVWWSSYNEQFF. The CDR3 coding sequence is TGCAGCGTTGTATGGTGGAGCTCCTACAATGAGCAGTTCTTC.

The rearrangement links TRBV11-3 to TRBJ1-6, with D possibly matching TRBD1 (5 bases). Germline V gene data show CDR1 as SGHNT and CDR2 as YENEEA. V lost 8 bases, J lost 10 bases, and 18 bases lay in between. This CDR3 region has 14 residues. The CDR3 reads CASRRTGPGSPLHF. The CDR3 nucleotides are TGTGCCAGCCGCAGGACCGGTCCAGGGTCACCCCTCCACTTT.

This clone appeared a single time. V and J are TRBV9 and TRBJ2-2; 12 bases are a match to TRBD2. CDR3 length: 17 residues. From germline, CDR1 is SGDLS and CDR2 YYNGEE. J gave up 5 bases and V 4 bases, and 9 bases lay outside the gene matches. The CDR3 here is CASSRTSGDFGTGELFF. In DNA form, the CDR3 reads TGTGCCAGCAGCCGGACTAGCGGGGATTTCGGGACCGGGGAGCTGTTTTTT.

The V gene is TRBV15, the J gene TRBJ2-1; perhaps TRBD1 as D (6 bases). CDR1 and CDR2 from the germline V gene are LNHNV and YYDKDF (reference sequence). This CDR3 contains 13 residues. V was cut by 4 bases and J by 10 bases, with 14 bases left in between. CDR3 coding DNA: TGTGCCACCAGCAAAGGAACAGGGTACGAGCAGTTCTTC. Translated: CATSKGTGYEQFF.

The rearrangement uses TRBV7-9 and TRBJ1-3, with D maybe TRBD1 (5 bases). Germline V lookup: CDR1 SEHNR, CDR2 FQNEAQ (reference sequence). V lost 5 bases to trimming and J lost 0 bases, with 17 bases between them. The CDR3 has 17 amino acids. CDR3 protein: CASSPRWGLGSGNTIYF. CDR3 DNA sequence: TGTGCCAGCAGCCCGCGATGGGGCTTAGGCTCTGGAAACACCATATATTTT.

CDR3 sequence reads: CASSSGQGGHQPQHF. In DNA, the CDR3 is TGTGCCAGCAGTAGTGGACAGGGAGGGCATCAGCCCCAGCATTTT. The genes are TRBV28 and TRBJ1-5, with 8 bases lining up with TRBD1. In germline, CDR1 is MDHEN, CDR2 SYDVKM. V shed 5 bases and J 5 bases; nucleotides not matched to a gene: 8. This CDR3 has 15 residues.